This record concerns one T cell receptor beta chain sequence. Which antigen it targets is not known. Per-base quality was not reported, and no clone a single base away is much larger than it. This entry belongs to a study of cytomegalovirus exposure and HLA in healthy donors (dated by TCRdb to about 2017). At the level of the whole study: According to an earlier analysis of a few hundred of the donors, 200 million or so T cells yielded 117 million unique TCR beta sequences and more than 250 Gb of sequence data. An early release covering 500 to 750 HLA-typed donors comprised roughly 300 gigabases of sequencing data and some 79 million unique TCR sequences. Of the 300 to 500 genotyped donors, over 80% were placed in the genetic ancestry cluster associated with self-reported Caucasian donors. The study was designed to test whether signatures of past pathogen exposure could be identified by cataloging public T cell receptors. Using immunosequencing, the study profiled T cell repertoires from about 650 subjects and related those repertoires to cytomegalovirus serostatus. In addition to the first cohort of roughly 700 subjects, a separate validation cohort of 120 different subjects was used. The study combined high-throughput TCR immunosequencing, statistical association of individual TCRs with disease status, and machine learning to predict cytomegalovirus infection status. To study patterns of TCR occurrence, a later analysis re-analyzed previously published TCR beta repertoires from more than 550 donors and added high-resolution HLA genotyping. Rather than drawing on any new phenotypic data, the later analysis identified candidate immune exposures from TCR beta sequences and the way those sequences occurred across donors. In an earlier analysis of about 590 of the donors, high-throughput TCR beta sequencing was used to judge whether each TCR beta V gene segment behaved as functional or pseudogenic. Donor age, sex, ethnicity and CMV serostatus were compiled alongside the repertoire data. In a later genetic analysis, genome-wide SNP genotypes for about 65% of the roughly 700 donors were used, and that subset was treated as a discovery cohort. Every discovery cohort repertoire had been produced on one sequencing platform. Both class I and class II loci were covered by HLA typing, at four-digit resolution. The number of donors typed differed by locus, with about 629-630 for A, B, C, DRB1 and DQB1, around 560 for DQA1, approximately 570 for DPA1, and some 440 for DPB1. A few DR-DQ haplotypes were handled as single units for association and clustering because linkage in the cohort was strong. Among roughly 370 genotyped donors of the cohort, an average of roughly 240,000 unique TCR beta nucleotide sequences were sequenced per donor, roughly a sixth of them non-productive.

The germline ends are 8 bases apart after V is trimmed by 6 bases and J by 2 bases. The CDR3 numbers 13 residues from cysteine through phenylalanine. Left in the record is the CDR3 DNA by itself, 39 bases read in frame from the first base. CDR1 and CDR2 were assigned from the germline V gene as ENHRY and SYGVKD. Preparation of the library involved the immunoSEQ multiplex PCR assay. The multiplex PCR relied on a mix of 60 forward primers for TCR Vbeta segments and 13 reverse primers for TCR Jbeta segments. The CDR3 region of rearranged TCR beta genes was amplified from genomic DNA with a multiplex PCR assay. Amplified TCR beta libraries were sequenced as 87-base-pair reads on the Illumina HiSeq System. The authors processed their data as follows. Across the 640 or so repertoires, a later analysis counted about 81 million unique TCR beta chains, roughly 11 million of which were shared by at least two donors. Raw reads were error-corrected and collapsed into unique sequences with a nearest-neighbor algorithm that merged closely related sequences to remove PCR and sequencing errors. Alignment of CDR3 sequences to IMGT reference sequences was used to assign V, D and J gene segments. For a sequence to be retained, at least a six-nucleotide match to both a V gene segment and a J gene segment was required. Rearrangements were classified as productive when the CDR3 lacked stop codons and remained in frame with V and J, and all other rearrangements were classified as non-productive. CDR3 was defined by IMGT convention, running from the second conserved V-encoded cysteine to the conserved J-encoded phenylalanine. The earlier analysis of 500 to 650 of the donors excluded any sequence lacking an unambiguous match to a single V gene segment. An earlier analysis of 500 to 600 of the donors classified V segments as functional when productive rearrangements were above 56.7% and as segregating when the standard deviation between donors was above 5%. A statistical classification framework was developed to diagnose cytomegalovirus status using the catalog of TCR beta chain sequences. In a later analysis, V and J genes were assigned by comparing TCR nucleotide sequences against IMGT/GENE-DB human TR gene sequences. In a later analysis, CDR3 sequences and most-parsimonious VDJ recombination scenarios were assigned using the TCRdist pipeline. In a later analysis, each TCR beta chain was defined by its CDR3 amino acid sequence together with its V-gene family, and reads lacking a unique V-gene family were excluded. As a way to deal with suspected cross-contamination and a sequencing artifact, a later analysis dropped 592 nucleotide sequences that were highly shared and had low generation probability. In a later analysis, a clonal expansion index for each public chain was calculated from normalized within-repertoire ranks of inferred template counts. In a later analysis, generation probabilities were computed with a VDJ recombination model fitted to out-of-frame rearrangements, and the resulting probabilities were checked against IGoR. A later analysis scored TCR-TCR, TCR-HLA and TCR-CMV co-occurrence with hypergeometric tests, applying a repertoire-size bias correction to TCR pairs. A later analysis estimated false discovery rates by permuting HLA or CMV assignments 20 times. In a later analysis, co-occurring TCRs were grouped using DBSCAN, with TCRdist sequence similarity added in when clustering inside HLA-allele-positive subsets. Repertoires with fewer than 30,000 or more than 120,000 public chains were left out of co-occurrence clustering, as were roughly five repertoires with anomalous nucleotide sharing. Held by TCRdb, this immuneACCESS table contains in-frame sequences only and omits some clones. Under half of the omission traces to an unresolved V gene where checked; the cause of the rest is unknown. That table gives V, J and clone size, and the DNA gave D and trimming. The sample contains roughly 100,000 clones, about 76% of them found a single time. Clones ranked in the top ten supply 4.5% to 6% of the sample.

In total, fewer than 750 healthy bone marrow donors made up the cohort. At the time of sampling, every cohort member was nominally healthy, though immune exposures that went unrecorded were likely present. The donor was CMV seronegative and belonged to the group of under 400 seronegative cohort members. Every donor gave a peripheral blood sample, and the peripheral blood mononuclear cells from that sample were used for TCR beta sequencing. Genomic DNA extraction from the blood cell samples was performed with the Qiagen DNeasy Blood Extraction Kit. Results the study describes overall, beyond this receptor: It was suggested by the authors that the approach could potentially be generalized to other disease states and immunological phenotypes. Assigning TCR associations to individual alleles was difficult when HLA alleles, especially DR and DQ, strongly co-occurred. According to a later analysis, most CMV-associated TCR beta chains appeared to be HLA-restricted, and the HLA associations seemed to be driven largely by CMV exposure. While some public TCRs were present in many individuals, most TCR sequences turned up only very rarely across donors. The only immune exposure information available for the cohort was CMV serostatus. A cluster of highly shared sequence variants was judged likely to represent a technical artifact of the sequencing pipeline. At a false discovery rate of 0.05, a later analysis linked roughly 17,000 TCR beta sequences to specific HLA alleles. Only TCR beta chains were sequenced in this cohort, and the absence of alpha or paired-chain data limited detectable features. In a later genetic analysis, fewer N-insertions in productive TCRs were reported among donors in an Asian-associated ancestry cluster than the roughly 640-donor mean. In a later analysis, HLA-associated TCR beta chains showed more clonal expansion and lower generation probabilities than non-associated chains that were equally common. Linkage disequilibrium might explain the correlated functional status among segregating V segments, but an unknown experimental factor could not be ruled out. Because HLA typing was missing for some donors at each locus, association tests included only the typed subset. The 87-base-pair reads could not distinguish some IMGT-functional V segments, including TRBV6-2 and TRBV6-3, so those segments were excluded. Cytomegalovirus status was reported to be diagnosed by the classifier with high specificity and sensitivity in both the original and validation cohorts. Because counts were too low, some 16 rarely observed V segments, including chromosome 9 orphons, were excluded from the earlier analysis of 500 to 700 of the donors. A later genetic analysis associated a missense DCLRE1C variant with V-gene and J-gene trimming of TCR beta chains, and an independent cohort replicated the association. In vitro tests confirmed that a few of the cytomegalovirus-associated TCR beta chains recognize cytomegalovirus antigens. In a later analysis, the rate of TCR association differed among HLA loci, with DRB1 alleles having the most associated TCRs and HLA-C alleles having the fewest. In the study, around 160 TCR beta chains were listed as associated with cytomegalovirus. A further reported finding was that TCR beta sequences accurately predicted the HLA-A and HLA-B alleles for most subjects in the first cohort. Several of the top co-occurrence clusters appeared to be linked to parvovirus B19, influenza, CMV and Epstein-Barr virus, according to a later analysis. Sequencing depth was assumed to be roughly uniform across donors in the presence/absence analyses, though that assumption may not hold. Broadly in line with IMGT annotations, most TCR beta V segments showed up in productive rearrangements about 87% or about 30% of the time in an earlier analysis of approximately 600 of the donors.

The TCR originated in a woman in her thirties or forties in good health and CMV-seronegative. In this chain, TRBV10-3 is recombined with TRBJ2-1, with a weak D call of TRBD1 (5 bases match). The sample was PBMCs. The DNA sequence is TGTGCCATCAGCCCAGGGCCCTACAATGAGCAGTTCTTC. This encodes CAISPGPYNEQFF.